This passage covers 10 T cell receptor beta chains from one sample sequenced in a study of beta chain features in type 1 diabetes (dated by TCRdb to the late 2010s). Receptor amplification or capture employed the immunoSEQ multiplex PCR assay. All of the isolated RNA was reverse transcribed with the High Capacity cDNA Reverse Transcription Kit, so expressed TCRB transcripts were sequenced. Here the immuneACCESS table is served through TCRdb, limited to in-frame sequences with V and J called. Missing clones are a known gap in these copies; in checked studies unresolved V genes cover under half, and the rest lacks a known reason. Here the sample has 500,000 to 700,000 clones; around a sixth occur a single time. Approximately 0.099% of the sample rests with the top ten. Specimen: naive CD4+ T cells from blood. The cell subset or site label for this specimen denotes: true naive CD4+ T cells. The receptors here all came from a man in his late teens or twenties in good health.

This rearrangement joins TRBV7-2 to TRBJ2-7; maybe TRBD2 (5 bases). From germline, CDR1 is SGHTA and CDR2 FQGNSA. The CDR3 spans 15 residues. V lost 5 bases, J lost 0 bases, and 14 bases lay in between. The CDR3 loop reads CASSPAHGSSYEQYF. The CDR3 nucleotides are TGTGCCAGCAGCCCCGCTCATGGGAGCTCCTACGAGCAGTACTTC.

Only a few counts were recorded for this clone. Here the CDR3 DNA reads TGTGCCAGCAGCCCAGGGTCCGGGCTCTCTGGGGCCAACGTCCTGACTTTC. It is translated as CASSPGSGLSGANVLTF. This chain joins TRBV28 and TRBJ2-6; TRBD1 is a possible D gene (5 bases). V lost 6 bases and J 0 bases, leaving 15 bases between the germline ends. The germline V gene has CDR1 MDHEN and CDR2 SYDVKM. The CDR3 contains 17 residues.

The chain couples TRBV5-6 to TRBJ1-2; D may be TRBD1 (5 bases). Trimming shortened V by 0 bases and J by 2 bases, and 8 bases separated the two germline ends. In germline, CDR1 is SGHDT, CDR2 YYEEEE. The CDR3 is made up of 14 amino acids. The CDR3: CASSLGQGNYGYTF. The CDR3 region has the DNA TGTGCCAGCAGCTTGGGTCAGGGAAACTATGGCTACACCTTC.

The chain links TRBV5-1 to TRBJ1-6; 7 bases match TRBD1. This CDR3 is built from 17 residues. The trim removed 0 bases at V and 8 bases at J, leaving 11 bases unmatched. CDR1 is SGHRS, CDR2 YFSETQ, per germline. The CDR3 region is CASSLGDSLKSHSPLHF. CDR3 coding DNA: TGCGCCAGCAGCTTGGGGGACAGCCTCAAAAGTCATTCACCCCTCCACTTT.

The genes are TRBV7-7 and TRBJ1-3, with 9 nucleotides matching TRBD1. Germline trimming cut 4 bases from V and 2 bases from J; bases unmatched to any gene: 3. Germline loops: CDR1 SSHAT, CDR2 FNYEAQ (reference sequence). This CDR3 is built from 15 residues. The CDR3 sequence: CASSSDRGAGNTIYF. The DNA of the CDR3 is TGTGCCAGCAGCTCCGACAGGGGGGCTGGAAACACCATATATTTT.

This clone was detected a few times. The chain employs TRBV7-3 and TRBJ1-4; the match to TRBD1 covers 11 bases. Looked up from germline, CDR1 is SGHTA and CDR2 is FQGTGA. The V segment lost 3 bases and the J segment 6 bases; nucleotides outside the gene matches: 6. The CDR3 length is 16 residues. CDR3 in amino acids: CASSLSPGQGDEKLFF. In DNA, the CDR3 is TGTGCCAGCAGCTTGTCACCGGGACAGGGGGATGAAAAACTGTTTTTT.

This sequence joins TRBV10-3 and TRBJ1-5; no definite D call. Between the trimmed V and J ends, which lost 4 bases and 2 bases, there was a span of 12 bases. The CDR3 totals 15 residues. The germline gives CDR1 ENHRY, CDR2 SYGVKD. The CDR3: CAISVDGSGNQPQHF. The CDR3 coding sequence is TGTGCCATCAGTGTAGACGGGAGCGGCAATCAGCCCCAGCATTTT.

DNA for the CDR3: TGTGCCAGCAGCGTAGCTCCAGCGGGGTCGGGCGAGCAGTACTTC. It codes for CASSVAPAGSGEQYF. The chain is built from TRBV9 and TRBJ2-7; TRBD2 matches at 7 bases. The CDR3 sequence is 15 residues long. The germline V gene encodes CDR1 SGDLS and CDR2 YYNGEE. The junction had 9 bases not matched to a gene; V was cut back by 0 bases and J by 6 bases.

The V and J genes are TRBV5-1 and TRBJ1-4; D not resolved. CDR3 length equals 14 residues. Per germline, CDR1 SGHRS and CDR2 YFSETQ. Deletions cut 2 bases from V and 2 bases from J, with 7 bases between. The chain's CDR3 is CASSFTGTNEKLFF. The CDR3 DNA follows: TGCGCCAGCAGCTTCACGGGGACTAATGAAAAACTGTTTTTT.

The chain employs TRBV4-3 and TRBJ1-4; D perhaps matches TRBD1 (5 bases). Between the trimmed V and J ends, which lost 3 bases and 10 bases, there was a span of 9 bases. Germline loops: CDR1 LGHNA, CDR2 YSLEER. The CDR3 spans 12 residues. In nucleotides, the CDR3 is TGCGCCAGCAGCCAGACCGGGACAAAACTGTTTTTT. Encoded protein: CASSQTGTKLFF.